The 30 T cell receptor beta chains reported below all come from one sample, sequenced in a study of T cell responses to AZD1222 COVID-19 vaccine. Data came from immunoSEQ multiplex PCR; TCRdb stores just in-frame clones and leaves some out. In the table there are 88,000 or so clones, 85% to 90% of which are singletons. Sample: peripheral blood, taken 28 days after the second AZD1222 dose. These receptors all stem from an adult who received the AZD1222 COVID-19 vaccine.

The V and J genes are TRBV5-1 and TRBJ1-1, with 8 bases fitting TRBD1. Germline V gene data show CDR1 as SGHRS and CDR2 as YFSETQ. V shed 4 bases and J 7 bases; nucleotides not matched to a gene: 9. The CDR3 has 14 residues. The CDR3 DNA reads TGCGCCAGCAGCGACGGGACAGGCCTAAATGAAGCTTTCTTT. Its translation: CASSDGTGLNEAFF. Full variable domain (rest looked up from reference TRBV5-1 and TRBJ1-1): KAGVTQTPRYLIKTRGQQVTLSCSPISGHRSVSWYQQTPGQGLQFLFEYFSETQRNKGNFPGRFSGRQFSNSRSEMNVSTLELGDSALYLCASSDGTGLNEAFFGQGTRLTVV.

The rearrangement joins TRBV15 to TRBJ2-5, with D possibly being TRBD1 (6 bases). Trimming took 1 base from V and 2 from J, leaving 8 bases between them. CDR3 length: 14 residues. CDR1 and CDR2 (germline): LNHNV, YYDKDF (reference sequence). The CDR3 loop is CATSRGDTQETQYF. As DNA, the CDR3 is TGTGCCACCAGCAGAGGGGACACACAAGAGACCCAGTACTTC.

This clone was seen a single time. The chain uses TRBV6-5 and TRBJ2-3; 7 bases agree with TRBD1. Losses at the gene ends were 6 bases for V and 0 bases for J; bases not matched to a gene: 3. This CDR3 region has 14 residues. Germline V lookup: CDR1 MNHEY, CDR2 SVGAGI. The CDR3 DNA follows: TGTGCCAGCAGGTCACAGGGGAGCACAGATACGCAGTATTTT. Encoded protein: CASRSQGSTDTQYF.

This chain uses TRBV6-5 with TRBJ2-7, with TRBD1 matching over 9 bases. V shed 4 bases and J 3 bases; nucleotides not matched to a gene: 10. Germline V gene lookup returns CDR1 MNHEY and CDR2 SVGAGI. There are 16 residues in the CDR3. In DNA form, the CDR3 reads TGTGCCAGCAGTTCCTTGAGACAGGGGGGGCTCTACGAGCAGTACTTC. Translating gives CASSSLRQGGLYEQYF.

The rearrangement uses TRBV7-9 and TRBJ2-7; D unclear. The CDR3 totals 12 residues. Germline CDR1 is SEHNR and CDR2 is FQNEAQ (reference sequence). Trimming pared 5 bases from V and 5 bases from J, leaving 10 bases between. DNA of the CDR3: TGTGCCAGCAGCCCATCAGGCGACGAGCAGTACTTC. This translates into CASSPSGDEQYF.

CDR3 in DNA: TGTGCCAGCAGTACAGGGCACACTGAAGCTTTCTTT. It translates to CASSTGHTEAFF. The chain is built from TRBV6-5 and TRBJ1-1; tentative D call: TRBD1 (6 bases). V dropped 5 bases and J dropped 3 bases, with 7 bases sitting between them. Germline assignment: CDR1 MNHEY and CDR2 SVGAGI. The CDR3 contains 12 residues.

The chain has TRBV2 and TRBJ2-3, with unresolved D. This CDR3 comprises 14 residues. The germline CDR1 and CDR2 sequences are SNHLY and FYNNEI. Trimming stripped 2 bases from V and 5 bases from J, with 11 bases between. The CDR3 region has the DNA TGTGCCAGCAGTGAACAGATTTCGGGAGATACGCAGTATTTT. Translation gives CASSEQISGDTQYF. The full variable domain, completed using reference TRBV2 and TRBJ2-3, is EPEVTQTPSHQVTQMGQEVILRCVPISNHLYFYWYRQILGQKVEFLVSFYNNEISEKSEIFDDQFSVERPDGSNFTLKIRSTKLEDSAMYFCASSEQISGDTQYFGPGTRLTVL.

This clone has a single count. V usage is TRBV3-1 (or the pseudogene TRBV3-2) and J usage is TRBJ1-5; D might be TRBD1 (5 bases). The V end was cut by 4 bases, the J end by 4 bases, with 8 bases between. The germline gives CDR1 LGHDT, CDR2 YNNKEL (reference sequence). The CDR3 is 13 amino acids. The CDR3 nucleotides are TGTGCCAGCAGCCTCTCAGGGAATCAGCCCCAGCATTTT. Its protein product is CASSLSGNQPQHF.

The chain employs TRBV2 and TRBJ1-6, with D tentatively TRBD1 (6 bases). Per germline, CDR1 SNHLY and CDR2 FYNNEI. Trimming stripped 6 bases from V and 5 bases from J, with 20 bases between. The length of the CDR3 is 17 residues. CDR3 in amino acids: CASSPRRGRLNNSPLHF. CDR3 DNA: TGTGCCAGCAGCCCTCGACGGGGGCGTCTTAATAATTCACCCCTCCACTTT.

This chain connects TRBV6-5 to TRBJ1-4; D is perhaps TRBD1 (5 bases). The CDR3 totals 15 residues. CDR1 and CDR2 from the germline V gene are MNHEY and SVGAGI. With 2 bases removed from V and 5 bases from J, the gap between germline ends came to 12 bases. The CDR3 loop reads CASSYAGQPNEKLFF. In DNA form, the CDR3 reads TGTGCCAGCAGTTACGCGGGGCAGCCAAATGAAAAACTGTTTTTT.

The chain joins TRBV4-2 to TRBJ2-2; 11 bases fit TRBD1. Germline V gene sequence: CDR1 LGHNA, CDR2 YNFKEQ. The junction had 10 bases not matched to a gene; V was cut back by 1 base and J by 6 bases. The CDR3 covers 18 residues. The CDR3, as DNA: TGTGCCAGCAGCCAAGCTGACCGGGGGACAGGGGGGTCCGGGGAGCTGTTTTTT. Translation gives CASSQADRGTGGSGELFF.

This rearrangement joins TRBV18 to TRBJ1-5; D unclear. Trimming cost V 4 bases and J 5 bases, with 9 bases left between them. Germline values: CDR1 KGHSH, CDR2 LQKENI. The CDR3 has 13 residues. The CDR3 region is CASSLDTDQPQHF. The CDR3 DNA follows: TGTGCCAGCTCACTCGACACCGATCAGCCCCAGCATTTT.

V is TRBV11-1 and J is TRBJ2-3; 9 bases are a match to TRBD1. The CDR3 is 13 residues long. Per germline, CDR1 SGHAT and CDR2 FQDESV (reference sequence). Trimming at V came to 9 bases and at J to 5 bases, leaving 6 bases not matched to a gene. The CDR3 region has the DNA TGTGCCAGTCGGACAGGGGCGGGAGATACGCAGTATTTT. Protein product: CASRTGAGDTQYF.

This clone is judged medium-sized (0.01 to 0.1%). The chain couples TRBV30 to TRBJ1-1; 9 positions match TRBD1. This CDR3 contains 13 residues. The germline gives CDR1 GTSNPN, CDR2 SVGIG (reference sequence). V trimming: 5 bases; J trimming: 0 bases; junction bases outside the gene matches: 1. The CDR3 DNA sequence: TGTGCCTGGGGGGACAGGGTGAACACTGAAGCTTTCTTT. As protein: CAWGDRVNTEAFF.

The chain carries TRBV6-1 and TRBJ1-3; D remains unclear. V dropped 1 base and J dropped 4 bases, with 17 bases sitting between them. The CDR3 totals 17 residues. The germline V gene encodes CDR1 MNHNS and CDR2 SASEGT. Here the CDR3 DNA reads TGTGCCAGCAGTGAAGGGGCTTCTGGAGTGTTAGGAAACACCATATATTTT. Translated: CASSEGASGVLGNTIYF.

The CDR3 nucleotides are TGTGCCAGCAGCCCTCATGGGCGGGGGATTTACAATGAGCAGTTCTTC. Translation gives CASSPHGRGIYNEQFF. The chain joins TRBV11-2 to TRBJ2-1, with 7 bases lining up with TRBD2. The CDR3 runs 16 residues. Germline CDR1 is SGHAT and CDR2 is FQNNGV. V shed 5 bases and J 4 bases; nucleotides not matched to a gene: 11.

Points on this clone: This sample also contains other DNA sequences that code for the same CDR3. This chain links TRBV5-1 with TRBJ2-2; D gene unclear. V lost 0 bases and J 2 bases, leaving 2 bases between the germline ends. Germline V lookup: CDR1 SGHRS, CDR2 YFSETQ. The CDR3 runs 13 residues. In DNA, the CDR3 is TGCGCCAGCAGCTTGGGAAACACCGGGGAGCTGTTTTTT. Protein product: CASSLGNTGELFF.

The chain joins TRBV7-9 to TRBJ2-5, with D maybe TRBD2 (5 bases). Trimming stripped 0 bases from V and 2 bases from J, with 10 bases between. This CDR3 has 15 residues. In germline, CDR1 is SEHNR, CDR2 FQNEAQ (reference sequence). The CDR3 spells CASSLAFAGQETQYF. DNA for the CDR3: TGTGCCAGCAGCTTAGCATTCGCGGGTCAAGAGACCCAGTACTTC.

The CDR3 DNA sequence: TGCGCCAGCAGCTTGGCTGGAGAGACGAACACTGAAGCTTTCTTT. Its protein product is CASSLAGETNTEAFF. The chain couples TRBV5-1 to TRBJ1-1; D gene ambiguous. This CDR3 has 15 residues. Per germline, CDR1 SGHRS and CDR2 YFSETQ. Trimming removed 0 bases from V and 1 base from J, with 10 bases in between.

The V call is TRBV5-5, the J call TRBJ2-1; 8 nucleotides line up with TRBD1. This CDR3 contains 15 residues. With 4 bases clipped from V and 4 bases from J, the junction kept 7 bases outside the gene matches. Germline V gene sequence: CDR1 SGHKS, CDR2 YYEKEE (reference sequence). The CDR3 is CASSMTGTGYNEQFF. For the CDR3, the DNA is TGTGCCAGCAGCATGACCGGGACAGGATACAATGAGCAGTTCTTC.

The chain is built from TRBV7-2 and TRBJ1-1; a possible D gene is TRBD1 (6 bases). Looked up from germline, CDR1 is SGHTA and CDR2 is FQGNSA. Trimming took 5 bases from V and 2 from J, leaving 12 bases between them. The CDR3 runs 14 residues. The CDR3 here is CASSAQTGNTEAFF. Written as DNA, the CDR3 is TGTGCCAGCAGCGCCCAGACAGGTAACACTGAAGCTTTCTTT.

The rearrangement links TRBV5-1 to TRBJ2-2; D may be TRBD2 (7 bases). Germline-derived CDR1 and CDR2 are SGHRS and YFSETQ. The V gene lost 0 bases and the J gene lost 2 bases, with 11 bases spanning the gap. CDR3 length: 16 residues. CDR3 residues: CASSLVAGANTGELFF. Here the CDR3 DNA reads TGCGCCAGCAGCTTGGTTGCGGGGGCCAACACCGGGGAGCTGTTTTTT. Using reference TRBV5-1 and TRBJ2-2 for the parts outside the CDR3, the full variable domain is KAGVTQTPRYLIKTRGQQVTLSCSPISGHRSVSWYQQTPGQGLQFLFEYFSETQRNKGNFPGRFSGRQFSNSRSEMNVSTLELGDSALYLCASSLVAGANTGELFFGEGSRLTVL.

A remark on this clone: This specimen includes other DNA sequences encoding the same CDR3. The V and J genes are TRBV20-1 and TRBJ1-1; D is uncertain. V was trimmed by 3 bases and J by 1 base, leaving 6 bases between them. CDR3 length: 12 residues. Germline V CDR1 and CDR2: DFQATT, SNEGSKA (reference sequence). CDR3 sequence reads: CSASEGNTEAFF. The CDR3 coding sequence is TGCAGTGCTAGTGAAGGGAACACTGAAGCTTTCTTT.

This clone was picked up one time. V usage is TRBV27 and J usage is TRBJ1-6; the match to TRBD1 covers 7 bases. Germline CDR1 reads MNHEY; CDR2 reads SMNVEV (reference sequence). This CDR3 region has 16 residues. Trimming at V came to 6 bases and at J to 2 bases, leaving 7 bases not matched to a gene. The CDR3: CASRQQGRPYNSPLHF. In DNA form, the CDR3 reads TGTGCCAGCAGGCAACAGGGGAGGCCCTATAATTCACCCCTCCACTTT.

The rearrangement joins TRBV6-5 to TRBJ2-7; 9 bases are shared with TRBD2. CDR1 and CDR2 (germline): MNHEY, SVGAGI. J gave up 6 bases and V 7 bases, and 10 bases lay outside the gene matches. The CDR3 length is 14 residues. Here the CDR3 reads CASTPRGGRGEQYF. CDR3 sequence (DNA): TGTGCCAGCACCCCGCGGGGGGGAAGGGGCGAGCAGTACTTC.

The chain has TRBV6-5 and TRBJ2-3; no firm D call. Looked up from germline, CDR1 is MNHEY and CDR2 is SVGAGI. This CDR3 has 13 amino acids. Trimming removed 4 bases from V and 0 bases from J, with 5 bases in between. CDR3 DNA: TGTGCCAGCAGTTGGCTGAGCACAGATACGCAGTATTTT. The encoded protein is CASSWLSTDTQYF.

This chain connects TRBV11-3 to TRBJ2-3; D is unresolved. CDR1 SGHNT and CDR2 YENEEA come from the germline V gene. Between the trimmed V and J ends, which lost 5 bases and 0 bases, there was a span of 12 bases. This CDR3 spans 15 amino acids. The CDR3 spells CASSLTESSTDTQYF. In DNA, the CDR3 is TGTGCCAGCAGCCTGACGGAGTCTAGCACAGATACGCAGTATTTT.

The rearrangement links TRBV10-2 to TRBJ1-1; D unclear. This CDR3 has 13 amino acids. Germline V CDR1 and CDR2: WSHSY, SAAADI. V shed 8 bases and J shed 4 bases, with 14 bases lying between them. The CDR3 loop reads CASRYSGRTEAFF. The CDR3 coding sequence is TGCGCCAGCCGGTATAGTGGGCGCACTGAAGCTTTCTTT.

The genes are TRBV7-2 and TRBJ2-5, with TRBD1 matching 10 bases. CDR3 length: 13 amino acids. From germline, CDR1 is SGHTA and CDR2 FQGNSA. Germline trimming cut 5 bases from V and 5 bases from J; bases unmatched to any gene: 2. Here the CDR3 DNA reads TGTGCCAGCAGCGCGGGACAGGGGGAGACCCAGTACTTC. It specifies CASSAGQGETQYF.

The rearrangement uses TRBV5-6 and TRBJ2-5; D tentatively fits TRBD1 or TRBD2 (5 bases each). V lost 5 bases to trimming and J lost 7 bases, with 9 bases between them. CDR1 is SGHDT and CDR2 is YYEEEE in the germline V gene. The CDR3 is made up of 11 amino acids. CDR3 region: CASSWDGTQYF. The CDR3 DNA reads TGTGCCAGCAGTTGGGACGGGACCCAGTACTTC.